One sample yielded the 27 T cell receptor beta chains listed below, sequenced in a study of CD8+ T cells in alopecia areata. It was cDNA, reverse transcribed from extracted RNA, that served as the sequencing template. The method was immunoSEQ multiplex PCR; TCRdb's version includes in-frame clones alone and lacks a portion of them. The sample holds some 150,000 clones, around half seen once. The sequenced sample was CD8+ T cells sorted from blood, obtained at week 0. The receptors come from a human donor with alopecia areata.

Only a few counts were recorded for this clone. CDR3 coding DNA: TGTGCCAGCAGCTTAGTTGCCTTTCAGCCCCAGCATTTT. Protein product: CASSLVAFQPQHF. The chain uses TRBV7-2 and TRBJ1-5; D is uncertain. The CDR3 spans 13 residues. V was clipped by 1 base and J by 6 bases, with 7 bases between them. Per germline, CDR1 SGHTA and CDR2 FQGNSA.

The chain links TRBV13 to TRBJ1-3; 9 bases line up with TRBD1. CDR1 is PRHDT and CDR2 is FYEKMQ in the germline V gene (reference sequence). With 0 bases clipped from V and 4 bases from J, the junction kept 10 bases outside the gene matches. The CDR3 has 18 residues. In DNA form, the CDR3 reads TGTGCCAGCAGCTTAGGGGCATCGGGACAGGGTGCGGGAAACACCATATATTTT. Its protein is CASSLGASGQGAGNTIYF.

V and J are TRBV13 and TRBJ1-1; D ambiguous. Trimming stripped 5 bases from V and 3 bases from J, with 16 bases between. The germline CDR1 and CDR2 sequences are PRHDT and FYEKMQ (reference sequence). The CDR3 loop spans 15 amino acids. For the CDR3, the DNA is TGTGCCAGCAGCCGCGCGATAGGGTTTGACACTGAAGCTTTCTTT. It codes for CASSRAIGFDTEAFF.

The J gene is TRBJ1-6, the V gene TRBV5-1; D unclear. The CDR3 consists of 14 residues. The V and J ends lost 0 bases and 10 bases respectively, with 11 bases between them. Germline CDR1 is SGHRS and CDR2 is YFSETQ. This chain's CDR3 is CASSLAGRGSPLHF. As DNA, the CDR3 is TGCGCCAGCAGCTTGGCTGGACGAGGATCACCCCTCCACTTT.

V gene TRBV7-9 combines with J gene TRBJ2-6, with D hard to call. CDR1 and CDR2 from the germline V gene are SEHNR and FQNEAQ (reference sequence). The CDR3 contains 18 residues. V lost 2 bases and J lost 0, with 14 bases in between. As DNA, the CDR3 is TGTGCCAGCAGCTTATGGGCCAGCCGGACCTCTGGGGCCAACGTCCTGACTTTC. Translated, it gives CASSLWASRTSGANVLTF.

The chain couples TRBV4-1 to TRBJ1-5; the D is unclear. The CDR3 spans 15 residues. Between the trimmed V and J ends, which lost 0 bases and 6 bases, there was a span of 12 bases. Germline V gives CDR1 MGHRA, CDR2 YSYEKL. In DNA form, the CDR3 reads TGCGCCAGCAGCCAAGATCGCCAGGAGGGTCAGCCCCAGCATTTT. This translates into CASSQDRQEGQPQHF.

V is TRBV2 and J is TRBJ2-5; D ambiguous. This CDR3 region has 14 residues. The germline V gene encodes CDR1 SNHLY and CDR2 FYNNEI. The V gene lost 3 bases and the J gene lost 5 bases, with 13 bases spanning the gap. CDR3 sequence: CASSDPALTETQYF. The CDR3 nucleotides are TGTGCCAGCAGTGATCCCGCCCTAACGGAGACCCAGTACTTC.

The chain employs TRBV5-6 and TRBJ2-7, with 7 positions matching TRBD1. The germline gives CDR1 SGHDT, CDR2 YYEEEE. V was clipped by 4 bases and J by 2 bases; unmatched bases: 9. The CDR3 contains 15 residues. The CDR3 DNA reads TGTGCCAGCAGCCACGCAGGGGGAACCCCCTACGAGCAGTACTTC. Translation: CASSHAGGTPYEQYF.

The genes are TRBV25-1 and TRBJ2-5, with D possibly being TRBD1 or TRBD2 (5 bases each). The germline gives CDR1 MGHDK, CDR2 SYGVNS. V was shortened by 7 bases and J by 7 bases, with 13 bases between the two germline ends. There are 12 residues in the CDR3. The CDR3: CASIGTGGTQYF. The CDR3 DNA reads as TGTGCCAGCATAGGGACCGGAGGGACCCAGTACTTC. The complete variable domain, with remaining parts taken from reference TRBV25-1 and TRBJ2-5, reads EADIYQTPRYLVIGTGKKITLECSQTMGHDKMYWYQQDPGMELHLIHYSYGVNSTEKGDLSSESTVSRIRTEHFPLTLESARPSHTSQYLCASIGTGGTQYFGPGTRLLVL.

The rearrangement joins TRBV7-8 to TRBJ2-7, with TRBD2 identical over 8 bases. J lost 2 bases, V lost 5 bases, and 11 bases had no gene match. The CDR3 runs 16 residues. CDR1 is SGHVS and CDR2 is FQNEAQ in the germline V gene. The CDR3 nucleotides read TGTGCCAGCAGCCAACAAGCGGGGGTCCTCACCTACGAGCAGTACTTC. Translated: CASSQQAGVLTYEQYF.

The chain links TRBV7-8 to TRBJ2-7, with TRBD2 matching 10 bases. The CDR3 is 16 amino acids. The germline V gene has CDR1 SGHVS and CDR2 FQNEAQ. Trimming took 3 bases from V and 1 from J; bases not matched to a gene: 6. CDR3: CASSFSIAGGSYEQYF. CDR3 nucleotide sequence: TGTGCCAGCAGCTTCTCCATAGCGGGGGGTTCCTACGAGCAGTACTTC.

This clone has only a few counts. The CDR3 DNA is TGCAGGGGAGATACGCAGTATTTT. Translation gives CRGDTQYF. The gene calls are TRBV29-1 and TRBJ2-3; D is uncertain. CDR3 size: 8 residues. Germline V gene data show CDR1 as SQVTM and CDR2 as ANQGSEA.

This chain links TRBV30 with TRBJ1-2; 8 positions match TRBD1. Germline V gives CDR1 GTSNPN, CDR2 SVGIG (reference sequence). The length of the CDR3 is 14 residues. The V and J ends lost 3 bases and 3 bases, in that order; junction bases with no gene match: 6. In DNA form, the CDR3 reads TGTGCCTGGAGCCCCGGACAGGGCGACTATGGCTACACCTTC. Its protein is CAWSPGQGDYGYTF.

This chain joins TRBV4-3 and TRBJ2-3; 8 nucleotides match TRBD1. V lost 4 bases to trimming and J lost 5 bases; unmatched junction nucleotides: 8. This CDR3 comprises 15 residues. Per germline, CDR1 LGHNA and CDR2 YSLEER. The CDR3 is CASSRDRGLGDTQYF. The CDR3 DNA reads TGCGCCAGCAGCCGTGACAGGGGTCTCGGAGATACGCAGTATTTT.

The rearrangement uses TRBV27 and TRBJ1-6; no definite D call. There are 14 residues in the CDR3. Trimming shortened V by 7 bases and J by 8 bases, and 15 bases separated the two germline ends. CDR1 is MNHEY and CDR2 is SMNVEV in the germline V gene (reference sequence). CDR3 sequence: CASTASIGDSPLHF. In DNA, the CDR3 is TGTGCCAGCACAGCTTCGATTGGGGATTCACCCCTCCACTTT.

The V gene is TRBV13, the J gene TRBJ2-1; 8 bases align to TRBD1. The V and J ends lost 5 bases and 5 bases, in that order; junction bases with no gene match: 11. The CDR3 runs 16 residues. From germline, CDR1 is PRHDT and CDR2 FYEKMQ (reference sequence). CDR3 sequence: CASSRGGQGSDNEQFF. DNA for the CDR3: TGTGCCAGCAGCCGGGGCGGACAGGGTTCGGACAATGAGCAGTTCTTC.

The genes are TRBV4-3 and TRBJ2-3; no definite D call. The CDR3 has 14 amino acids. Looked up from germline, CDR1 is LGHNA and CDR2 is YSLEER. Trimming shortened V by 1 base and J by 3 bases, and 8 bases separated the two germline ends. Written as DNA, the CDR3 is TGCGCCAGCAGCCAAGTGGGTGGGACAGATACGCAGTATTTT. Translation gives CASSQVGGTDTQYF.

The chain carries TRBV11-2 and TRBJ2-7; a weak D match, TRBD1 (5 bases). Between the trimmed V and J ends, which lost 2 bases and 6 bases, there was a span of 5 bases. Germline CDR1 is SGHAT and CDR2 is FQNNGV. The CDR3 covers 11 residues. The CDR3 DNA reads as TGTGCCAGCAGCTTAAGGGGCGAGCAGTACTTC. This codes for CASSLRGEQYF.

The sample holds a few counts of this clone. V gene TRBV13 combines with J gene TRBJ1-2, with D hard to call. V lost 3 bases, J lost 3 bases, and 8 bases lay in between. Germline CDR1 PRHDT, CDR2 FYEKMQ (reference sequence). CDR3 length: 13 amino acids. CDR3 loop: CASSFRADYGYTF. The CDR3 DNA is TGTGCCAGCAGCTTCCGGGCCGACTATGGCTACACCTTC. Filled out from reference TRBV13 and TRBJ1-2, the complete variable domain reads AAGVIQSPRHLIKEKRETATLKCYPIPRHDTVYWYQQGPGQDPQFLISFYEKMQSDKGSIPDRFSAQQFSDYHSELNMSSLELGDSALYFCASSFRADYGYTFGSGTRLTVV.

The rearrangement links TRBV9 to TRBJ2-7; D gene unclear. Germline V gives CDR1 SGDLS, CDR2 YYNGEE. This CDR3 is built from 14 residues. Trimming cost V 0 bases and J 2 bases, with 9 bases left between them. This CDR3 is CASSVGDTPYEQYF. CDR3 coding DNA: TGTGCCAGCAGCGTAGGGGATACCCCCTACGAGCAGTACTTC.

The V gene is TRBV9, the J gene TRBJ2-3; D is possibly TRBD1 or TRBD2 (6 bases each). Trimming shortened V by 0 bases and J by 2 bases, and 13 bases separated the two germline ends. Germline V CDR1 and CDR2: SGDLS, YYNGEE. The CDR3 sequence is 16 residues long. The CDR3 region has the DNA TGTGCCAGCAGCGTAGAGGGGGGACACCTCACAGATACGCAGTATTTT. Amino acid sequence: CASSVEGGHLTDTQYF.

The gene calls are TRBV15 and TRBJ2-2; 8 bases align to TRBD2. J gave up 4 bases and V 5 bases, and 3 bases lay outside the gene matches. The CDR3 extends over 14 amino acids. Germline-derived CDR1 and CDR2 are LNHNV and YYDKDF (reference sequence). The CDR3 sequence is CATSASGLTGELFF. The CDR3 nucleotides read TGTGCCACCAGCGCTAGCGGGCTCACCGGGGAGCTGTTTTTT.

This chain connects TRBV4-3 to TRBJ2-1; 11 positions agree with TRBD2. J lost 2 bases, V lost 2 bases, and 5 bases had no gene match. CDR1 and CDR2 from the germline V gene are LGHNA and YSLEER. The CDR3 consists of 17 residues. CDR3 amino acids: CASSQILAGETYNEQFF. The CDR3 DNA follows: TGCGCCAGCAGCCAAATACTAGCGGGGGAAACCTACAATGAGCAGTTCTTC.

In nucleotides, the CDR3 is TGCGCCAGCAGCCAAGATGAGGGGATGACTGAAGCTTTCTTT. This gives the protein CASSQDEGMTEAFF. V and J are TRBV4-1 and TRBJ1-1, with a possible D match to TRBD1 (5 bases). Deletions cut 0 bases from V and 5 bases from J, with 10 bases between. The CDR3 totals 14 residues. Germline CDR1 is MGHRA and CDR2 is YSYEKL.

The V and J genes are TRBV7-8 and TRBJ2-3, with unresolved D. Germline CDR1 is SGHVS and CDR2 is FQNEAQ. The CDR3 totals 16 residues. V lost 5 bases and J 0 bases, leaving 15 bases between the germline ends. The CDR3 region is CASSIGVPASTDTQYF. The DNA of the CDR3 is TGTGCCAGCAGCATTGGGGTTCCGGCTAGCACAGATACGCAGTATTTT.

The chain couples TRBV5-6 to TRBJ2-7; D not certain. Trimming took 0 bases from V and 5 from J, leaving 6 bases between them. From germline, CDR1 is SGHDT and CDR2 YYEEEE. This CDR3 comprises 12 residues. CDR3 protein: CASSLGPDEQYF. The CDR3 nucleotides are TGTGCCAGCAGCTTGGGTCCGGACGAGCAGTACTTC.

The rearrangement joins TRBV4-3 to TRBJ2-1, with 8 bases that match TRBD2. This CDR3 is 15 amino acids long. Germline CDR1 LGHNA, CDR2 YSLEER. J gave up 7 bases and V 6 bases, and 11 bases lay outside the gene matches. This CDR3 is CASSSSGTSRNEQFF. The CDR3 coding sequence is TGCGCCAGCAGTTCTTCCGGGACTAGTAGGAATGAGCAGTTCTTC.